Listed below are T cell receptor beta chains from one sample, sequenced in a study of radiotherapy plus CTLA-4 blockade in lung cancer. Sequenced by immunoSEQ multiplex PCR; TCRdb stores in-frame clones only, minus some. The sample lists over 85,000 clones; around 90% were seen once. The sample was peripheral blood, taken from a patient treated with radiotherapy plus ipilimumab. These receptors came from a human donor with non-small cell lung cancer that progressed on radiotherapy plus ipilimumab. Both conserved end residues are part of each CDR3. The D gene is left open where the match is weak. Expanded clones are given a class, and other clones once, few, many or no size at all.

TRBD2	medium-sized	TRBV7-9	TRBJ2-3	CASSPYSGGSTDTQYF	TGTGCCAGCAGCCCCTATAGCGGGGGAAGCACAGATACGCAGTATTTT
.	.	TRBV7-9	TRBJ2-2	CASSLEAGELFF	TGTGCCAGCAGCTTAGAAGCCGGGGAGCTGTTTTTT
.	.	TRBV4-1	TRBJ2-5	CASSRLGGNILETQYF	TGCGCCAGCAGCCGGTTGGGGGGAAACATTTTAGAGACCCAGTACTTC
.	once	TRBV5-1	TRBJ1-4	CASSRETGENEKLFF	TGCGCCAGCAGCCGAGAGACAGGCGAGAATGAAAAACTGTTTTTT
.	.	TRBV6-5	TRBJ2-7	CASSYSGEQYF	TGTGCCAGCAGTTACTCGGGTGAGCAGTACTTC
TRBD1	.	TRBV5-4	TRBJ1-1	CASSDRGENTEAFF	TGTGCCAGCAGCGACAGGGGAGAGAACACTGAAGCTTTCTTT
.	.	TRBV5-1	TRBJ2-1	CASSLDGDWYTEQFF	TGCGCCAGCAGCTTGGATGGCGATTGGTACACTGAGCAGTTCTTC
.	.	TRBV11-2	TRBJ1-1	CASSLVVRFNRDTEAFF	TGTGCCAGCAGCTTAGTGGTTCGGTTCAACCGGGACACTGAAGCTTTCTTT
.	.	TRBV2	TRBJ1-5	CASSVGVGQPQHF	TGTGCCAGCAGTGTAGGGGTGGGACAGCCCCAGCATTTT
.	.	TRBV2	TRBJ2-3	CASKKATSTDTQYF	TGTGCCAGCAAGAAAGCAACTAGCACAGATACGCAGTATTTT
TRBD2	once	TRBV18	TRBJ2-7	CASSPGLADLAYEQYF	TGTGCCAGCTCACCGGGACTAGCGGATCTCGCCTACGAGCAGTACTTC
TRBD2	.	TRBV19	TRBJ2-1	CASSIGPSGRGNEQFF	TGTGCCAGTAGTATAGGTCCTAGCGGGAGAGGGAATGAGCAGTTCTTC
.	.	TRBV12-5	TRBJ2-2	CASGLGQVGNTGELFF	TGTGCTAGTGGTTTGGGACAGGTAGGGAACACCGGGGAGCTGTTTTTT
.	once	TRBV11-3	TRBJ2-5	CASSPTPHLQETQYF	TGTGCCAGCAGCCCGACACCCCACCTGCAAGAGACCCAGTACTTC
TRBD1	.	TRBV19	TRBJ2-7	CASSIVGTGEKEQYF	TGTGCCAGTAGTATAGTTGGGACAGGGGAAAAGGAGCAGTACTTC
.	few	TRBV10-3	TRBJ1-3	CAIRQPSGNTIYF	TGTGCCATCAGACAGCCCTCTGGAAACACCATATATTTT
.	.	TRBV29-1	TRBJ1-2	CSVGRGRWGYTF	TGCAGCGTTGGGAGGGGACGTTGGGGCTACACCTTC
.	once	TRBV2	TRBJ1-4	CASGRGLYEKLFF	TGTGCCAGCGGGCGGGGTTTGTATGAAAAACTGTTTTTT
TRBD2	.	TRBV29-1	TRBJ2-1	CSGGWVAGRYNEQFF	TGCAGCGGGGGGTGGGTAGCGGGAAGGTACAATGAGCAGTTCTTC
TRBD1	.	TRBV7-2	TRBJ1-2	CASSQDRGIYGYTF	TGTGCCAGCAGTCAGGACAGGGGGATATATGGCTACACCTTC